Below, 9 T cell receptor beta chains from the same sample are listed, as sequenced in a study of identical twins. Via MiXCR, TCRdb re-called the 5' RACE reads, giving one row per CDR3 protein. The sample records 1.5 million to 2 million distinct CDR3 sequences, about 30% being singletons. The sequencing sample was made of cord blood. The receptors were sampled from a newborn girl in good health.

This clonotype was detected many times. Written as DNA, the CDR3 is TGCGCCAGCACCCCTAGCGGGGGGACCTACAATGAGCAGTTCTTC. Its protein product is CASTPSGGTYNEQFF. This chain joins TRBV5-1 and TRBJ2-1, with TRBD2 matching 11 bases. Germline values: CDR1 SGHRS, CDR2 YFSETQ. The CDR3 has 15 residues. The trim removed 6 bases at V and 2 bases at J, leaving 4 bases unmatched.

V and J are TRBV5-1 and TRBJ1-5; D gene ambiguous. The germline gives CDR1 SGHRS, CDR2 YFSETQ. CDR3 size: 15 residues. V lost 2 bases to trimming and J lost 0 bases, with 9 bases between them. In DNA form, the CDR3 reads TGCGCCAGCAGCTTTGTTGGGGATAGCAATCAGCCCCAGCATTTT. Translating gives CASSFVGDSNQPQHF.

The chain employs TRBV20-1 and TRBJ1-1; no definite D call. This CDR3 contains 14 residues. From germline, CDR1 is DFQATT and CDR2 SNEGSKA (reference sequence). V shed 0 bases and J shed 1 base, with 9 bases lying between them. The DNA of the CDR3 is TGCAGTGCTAGAGATATGGGGAGGAACACTGAAGCTTTCTTT. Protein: CSARDMGRNTEAFF.

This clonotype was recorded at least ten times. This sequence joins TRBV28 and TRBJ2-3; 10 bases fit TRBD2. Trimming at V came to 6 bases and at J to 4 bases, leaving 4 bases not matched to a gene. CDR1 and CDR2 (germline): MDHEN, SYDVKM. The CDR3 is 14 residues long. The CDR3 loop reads CASSPSGRSDTQYF. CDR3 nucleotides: TGTGCCAGCAGCCCTAGCGGGAGATCAGATACGCAGTATTTT.

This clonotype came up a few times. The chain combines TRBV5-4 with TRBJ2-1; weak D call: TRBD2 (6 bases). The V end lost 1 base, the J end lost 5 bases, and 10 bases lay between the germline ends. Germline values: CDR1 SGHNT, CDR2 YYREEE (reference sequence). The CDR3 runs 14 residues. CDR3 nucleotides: TGTGCCAGCAGCTTGTGGCCGGGGGACAATGAGCAGTTCTTC. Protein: CASSLWPGDNEQFF.

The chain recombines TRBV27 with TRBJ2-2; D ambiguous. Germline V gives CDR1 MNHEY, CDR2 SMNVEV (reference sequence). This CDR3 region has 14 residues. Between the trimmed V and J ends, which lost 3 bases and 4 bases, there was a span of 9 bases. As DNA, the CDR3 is TGTGCCAGCAGTTTCCAGACGGTCACCGGGGAGCTGTTTTTT. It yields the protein CASSFQTVTGELFF.

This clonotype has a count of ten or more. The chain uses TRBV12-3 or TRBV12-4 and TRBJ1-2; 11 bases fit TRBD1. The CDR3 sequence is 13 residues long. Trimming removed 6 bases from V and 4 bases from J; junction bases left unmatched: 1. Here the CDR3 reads CASRGTGGYGYTF. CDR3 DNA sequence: TGTGCCAGCAGGGGGACAGGGGGCTATGGCTACACCTTC.

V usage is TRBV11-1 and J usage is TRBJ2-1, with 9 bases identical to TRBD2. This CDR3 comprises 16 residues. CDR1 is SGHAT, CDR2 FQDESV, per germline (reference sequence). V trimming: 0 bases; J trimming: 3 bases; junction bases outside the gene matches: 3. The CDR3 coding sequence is TGTGCCAGCAGCTTAGCGCCGACTAGCGGCTACAATGAGCAGTTCTTC. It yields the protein CASSLAPTSGYNEQFF.

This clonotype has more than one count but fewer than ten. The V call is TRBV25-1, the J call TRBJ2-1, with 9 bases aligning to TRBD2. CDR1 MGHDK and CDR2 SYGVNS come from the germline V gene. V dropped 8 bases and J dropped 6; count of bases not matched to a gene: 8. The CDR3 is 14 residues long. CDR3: CASSGAGGLNEQFF. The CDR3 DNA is TGTGCCAGCTCTGGCGCGGGGGGGCTCAATGAGCAGTTCTTC.